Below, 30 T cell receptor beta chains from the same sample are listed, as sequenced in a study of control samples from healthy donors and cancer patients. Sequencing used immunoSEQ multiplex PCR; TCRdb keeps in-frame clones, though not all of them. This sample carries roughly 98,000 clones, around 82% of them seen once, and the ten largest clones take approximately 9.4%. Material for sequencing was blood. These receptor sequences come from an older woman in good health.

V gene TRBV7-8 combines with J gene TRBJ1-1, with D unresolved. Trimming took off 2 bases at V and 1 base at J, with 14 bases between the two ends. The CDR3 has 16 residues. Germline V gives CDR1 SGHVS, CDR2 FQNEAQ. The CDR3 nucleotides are TGTGCCAGCAGCTTAAGTGGAGGTACCTCGAACACTGAAGCTTTCTTT. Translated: CASSLSGGTSNTEAFF.

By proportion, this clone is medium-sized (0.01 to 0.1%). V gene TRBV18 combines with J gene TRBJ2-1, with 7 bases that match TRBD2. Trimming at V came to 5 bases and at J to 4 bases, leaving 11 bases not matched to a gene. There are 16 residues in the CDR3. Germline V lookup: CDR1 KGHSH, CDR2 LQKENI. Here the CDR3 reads CASSERLGTNYNEQFF. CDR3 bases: TGTGCCAGCTCAGAACGACTCGGGACTAATTACAATGAGCAGTTCTTC.

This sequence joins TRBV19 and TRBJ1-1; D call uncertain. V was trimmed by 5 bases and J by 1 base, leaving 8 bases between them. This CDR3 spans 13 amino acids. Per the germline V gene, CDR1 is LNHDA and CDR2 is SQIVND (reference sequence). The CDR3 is CASSAQWNTEAFF. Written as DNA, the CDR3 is TGTGCCAGTAGTGCACAGTGGAACACTGAAGCTTTCTTT. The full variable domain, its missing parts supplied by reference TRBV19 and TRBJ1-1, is DGGITQSPKYLFRKEGQNVTLSCEQNLNHDAMYWYRQDPGQGLRLIYYSQIVNDFQKGDIAEGYSVSREKKESFPLTVTSAQKNPTAFYLCASSAQWNTEAFFGQGTRLTVV.

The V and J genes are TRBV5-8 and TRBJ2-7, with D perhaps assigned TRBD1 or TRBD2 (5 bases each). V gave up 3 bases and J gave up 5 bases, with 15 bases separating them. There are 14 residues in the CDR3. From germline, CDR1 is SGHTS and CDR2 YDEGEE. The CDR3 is CASSSLERGDEQYF. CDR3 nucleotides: TGTGCCAGCAGCTCTCTAGAAAGAGGGGACGAGCAGTACTTC.

CDR3 residues: CASSQDRGGAANEKLFF. The CDR3 DNA sequence: TGCGCCAGCAGCCAAGATCGGGGGGGCGCCGCTAATGAAAAACTGTTTTTT. The chain uses TRBV4-3 and TRBJ1-4; weak D call: TRBD1 (6 bases). Germline V lookup: CDR1 LGHNA, CDR2 YSLEER. V was pared by 0 bases and J by 3 bases, with 14 bases between. The CDR3 covers 17 residues.

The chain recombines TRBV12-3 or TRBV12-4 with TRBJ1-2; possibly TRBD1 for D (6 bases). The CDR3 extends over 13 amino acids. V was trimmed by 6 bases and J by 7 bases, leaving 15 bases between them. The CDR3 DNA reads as TGTGCCAGCAGCTTACAGGGTTCTTTTGGCTACACCTTC. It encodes CASSLQGSFGYTF.

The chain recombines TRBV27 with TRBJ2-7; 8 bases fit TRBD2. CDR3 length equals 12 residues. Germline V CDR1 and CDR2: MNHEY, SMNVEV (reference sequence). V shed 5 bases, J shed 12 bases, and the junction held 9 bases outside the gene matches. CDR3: CASSPGLVRWYF. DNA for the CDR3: TGTGCCAGCAGTCCGGGACTAGTGCGTTGGTACTTC.

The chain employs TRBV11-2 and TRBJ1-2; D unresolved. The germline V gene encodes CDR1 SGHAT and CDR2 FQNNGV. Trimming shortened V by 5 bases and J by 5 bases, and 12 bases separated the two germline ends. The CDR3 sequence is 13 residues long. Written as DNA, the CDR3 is TGTGCCAGCAGCCCCCAAGGAGGTTATGGCTACACCTTC. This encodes CASSPQGGYGYTF.

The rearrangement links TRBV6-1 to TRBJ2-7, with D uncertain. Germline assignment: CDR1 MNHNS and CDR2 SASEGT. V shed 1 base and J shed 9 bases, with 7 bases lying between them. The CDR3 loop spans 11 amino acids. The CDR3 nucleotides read TGTGCCAGCAGTGAAGAGCAGCTGCAGTACTTC. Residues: CASSEEQLQYF.

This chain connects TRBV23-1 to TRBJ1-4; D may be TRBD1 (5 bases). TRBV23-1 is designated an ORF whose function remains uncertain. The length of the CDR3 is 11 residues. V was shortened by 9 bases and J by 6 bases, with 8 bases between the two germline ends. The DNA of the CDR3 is TGCGCCAGAGGAGGGGATGAAAAACTGTTTTTT. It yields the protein CARGGDEKLFF.

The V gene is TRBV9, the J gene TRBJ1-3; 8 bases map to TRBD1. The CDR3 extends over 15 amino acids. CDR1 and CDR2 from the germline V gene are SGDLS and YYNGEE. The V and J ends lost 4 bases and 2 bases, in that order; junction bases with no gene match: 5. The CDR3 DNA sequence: TGTGCCAGCAGCCCTACAGGGGGTCCTGGAAACACCATATATTTT. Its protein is CASSPTGGPGNTIYF.

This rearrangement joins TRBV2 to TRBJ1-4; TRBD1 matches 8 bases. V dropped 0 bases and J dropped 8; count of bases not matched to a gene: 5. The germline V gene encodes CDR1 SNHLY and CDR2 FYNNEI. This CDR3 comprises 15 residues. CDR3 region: CASSEAQGQVEKLFF. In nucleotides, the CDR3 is TGTGCCAGCAGTGAAGCGCAGGGACAGGTCGAAAAACTGTTTTTT.

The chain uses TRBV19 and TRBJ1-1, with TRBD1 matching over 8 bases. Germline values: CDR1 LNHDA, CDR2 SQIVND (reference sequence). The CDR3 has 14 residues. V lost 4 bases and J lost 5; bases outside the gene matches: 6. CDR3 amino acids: CASSTVQGETEAFF. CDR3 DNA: TGTGCCAGTAGTACTGTACAGGGGGAGACTGAAGCTTTCTTT. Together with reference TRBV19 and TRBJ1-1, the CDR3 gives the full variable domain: DGGITQSPKYLFRKEGQNVTLSCEQNLNHDAMYWYRQDPGQGLRLIYYSQIVNDFQKGDIAEGYSVSREKKESFPLTVTSAQKNPTAFYLCASSTVQGETEAFFGQGTRLTVV.

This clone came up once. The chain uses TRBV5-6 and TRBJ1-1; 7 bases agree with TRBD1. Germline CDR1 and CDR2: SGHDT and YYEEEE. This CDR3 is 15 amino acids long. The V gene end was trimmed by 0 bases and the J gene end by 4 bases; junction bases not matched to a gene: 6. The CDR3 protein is CASSLAARGTTEAFF. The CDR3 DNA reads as TGTGCCAGCAGCTTGGCCGCCAGGGGGACCACTGAAGCTTTCTTT.

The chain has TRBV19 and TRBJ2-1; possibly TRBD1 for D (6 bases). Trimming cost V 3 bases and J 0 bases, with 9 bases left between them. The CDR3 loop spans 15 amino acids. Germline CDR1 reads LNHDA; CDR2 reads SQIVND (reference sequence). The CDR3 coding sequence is TGTGCCAGTAGTATCACAGGGACCTCCTACAATGAGCAGTTCTTC. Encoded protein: CASSITGTSYNEQFF.

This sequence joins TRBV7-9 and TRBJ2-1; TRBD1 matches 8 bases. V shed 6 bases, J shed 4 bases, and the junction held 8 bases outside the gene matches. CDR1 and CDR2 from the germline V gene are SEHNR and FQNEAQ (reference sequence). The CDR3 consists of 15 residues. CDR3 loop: CASSPNGQGYNEQFF. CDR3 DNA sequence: TGTGCCAGCAGTCCTAACGGACAGGGTTACAATGAGCAGTTCTTC.

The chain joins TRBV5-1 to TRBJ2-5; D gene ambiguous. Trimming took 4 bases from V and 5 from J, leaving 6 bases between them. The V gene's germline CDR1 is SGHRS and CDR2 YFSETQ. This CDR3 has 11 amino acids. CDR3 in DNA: TGCGCCAGCAGCATACAGGAGACCCAGTACTTC. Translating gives CASSIQETQYF. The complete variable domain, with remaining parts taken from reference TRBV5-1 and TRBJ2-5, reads KAGVTQTPRYLIKTRGQQVTLSCSPISGHRSVSWYQQTPGQGLQFLFEYFSETQRNKGNFPGRFSGRQFSNSRSEMNVSTLELGDSALYLCASSIQETQYFGPGTRLLVL.

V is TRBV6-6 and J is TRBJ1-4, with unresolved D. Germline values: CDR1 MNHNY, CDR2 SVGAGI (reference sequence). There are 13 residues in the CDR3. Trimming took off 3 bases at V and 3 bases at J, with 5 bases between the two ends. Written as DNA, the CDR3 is TGTGCCAGCAGTTATAGGGCTAATGAAAAACTGTTTTTT. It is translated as CASSYRANEKLFF.

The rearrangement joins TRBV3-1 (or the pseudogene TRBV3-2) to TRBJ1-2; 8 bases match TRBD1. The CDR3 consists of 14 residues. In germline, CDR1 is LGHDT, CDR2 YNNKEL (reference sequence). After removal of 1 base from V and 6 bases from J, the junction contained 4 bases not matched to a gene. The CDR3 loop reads CASSQVETGDGYTF. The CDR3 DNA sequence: TGTGCCAGCAGCCAAGTCGAGACAGGGGATGGCTACACCTTC.

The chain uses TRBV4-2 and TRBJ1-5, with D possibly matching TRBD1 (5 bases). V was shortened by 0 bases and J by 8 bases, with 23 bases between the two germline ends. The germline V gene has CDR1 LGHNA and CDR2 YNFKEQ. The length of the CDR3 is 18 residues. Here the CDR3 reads CASSQDYVGAGNRKPQHF. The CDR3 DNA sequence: TGTGCCAGCAGCCAAGATTACGTCGGGGCGGGCAATCGGAAGCCCCAGCATTTT.

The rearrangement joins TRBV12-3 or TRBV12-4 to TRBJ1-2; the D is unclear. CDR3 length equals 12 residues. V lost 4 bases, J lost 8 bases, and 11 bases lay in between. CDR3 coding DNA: TGTGCCAGCAGTTCTACCCCCGCCGGCTACACCTTC. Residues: CASSSTPAGYTF.

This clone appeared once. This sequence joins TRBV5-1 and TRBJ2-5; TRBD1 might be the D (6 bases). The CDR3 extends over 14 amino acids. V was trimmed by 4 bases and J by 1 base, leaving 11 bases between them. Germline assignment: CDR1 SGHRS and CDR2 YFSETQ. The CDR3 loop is CASSEDSTQETQYF. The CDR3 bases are TGCGCCAGCAGCGAGGACAGTACCCAAGAGACCCAGTACTTC.

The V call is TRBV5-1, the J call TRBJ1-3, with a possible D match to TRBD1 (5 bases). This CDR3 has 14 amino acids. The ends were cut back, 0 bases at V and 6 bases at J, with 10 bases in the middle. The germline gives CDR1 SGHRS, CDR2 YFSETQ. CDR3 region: CASSLGGDPNTIYF. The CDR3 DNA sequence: TGCGCCAGCAGCTTGGGTGGGGACCCAAACACCATATATTTT.

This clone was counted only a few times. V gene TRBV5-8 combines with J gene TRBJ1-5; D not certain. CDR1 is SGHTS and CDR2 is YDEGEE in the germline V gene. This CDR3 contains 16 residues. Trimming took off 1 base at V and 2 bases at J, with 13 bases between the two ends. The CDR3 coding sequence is TGTGCCAGCAGCTTGACGGGCAGTGGCGGCAATCAGCCCCAGCATTTT. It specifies CASSLTGSGGNQPQHF.

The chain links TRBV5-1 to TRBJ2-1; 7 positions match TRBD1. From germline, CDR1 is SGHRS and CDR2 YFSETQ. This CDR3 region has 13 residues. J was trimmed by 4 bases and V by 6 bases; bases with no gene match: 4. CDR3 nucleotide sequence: TGCGCCAGCAAGGAGACAGGGTACAATGAGCAGTTCTTC. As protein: CASKETGYNEQFF.

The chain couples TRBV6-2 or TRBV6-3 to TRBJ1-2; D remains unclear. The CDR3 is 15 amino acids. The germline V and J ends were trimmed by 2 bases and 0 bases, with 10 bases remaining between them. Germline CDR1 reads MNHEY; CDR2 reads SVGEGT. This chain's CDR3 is CASSYGSLTNYGYTF. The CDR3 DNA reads TGTGCCAGCAGTTACGGGTCACTAACTAACTATGGCTACACCTTC.

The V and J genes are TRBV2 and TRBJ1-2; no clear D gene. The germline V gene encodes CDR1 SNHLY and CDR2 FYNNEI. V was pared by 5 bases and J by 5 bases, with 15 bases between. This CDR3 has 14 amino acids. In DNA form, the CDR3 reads TGTGCCAGCAGTAGGACCGGGCCTAGATATGGCTACACCTTC. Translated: CASSRTGPRYGYTF.

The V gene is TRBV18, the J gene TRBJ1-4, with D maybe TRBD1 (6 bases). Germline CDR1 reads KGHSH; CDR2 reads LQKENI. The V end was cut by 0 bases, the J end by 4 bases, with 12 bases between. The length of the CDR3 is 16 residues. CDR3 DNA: TGTGCCAGCTCACCACCCGACAGGCGACTTAATGAAAAACTGTTTTTT. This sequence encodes CASSPPDRRLNEKLFF.

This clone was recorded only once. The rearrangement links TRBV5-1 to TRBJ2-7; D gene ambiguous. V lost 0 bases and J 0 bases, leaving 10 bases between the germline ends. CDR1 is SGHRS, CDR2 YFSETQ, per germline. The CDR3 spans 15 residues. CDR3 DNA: TGCGCCAGCAGCTTGGCCGATACTGCCTCCTACGAGCAGTACTTC. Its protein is CASSLADTASYEQYF. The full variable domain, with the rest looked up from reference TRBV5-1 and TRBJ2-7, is KAGVTQTPRYLIKTRGQQVTLSCSPISGHRSVSWYQQTPGQGLQFLFEYFSETQRNKGNFPGRFSGRQFSNSRSEMNVSTLELGDSALYLCASSLADTASYEQYFGPGTRLTVT.

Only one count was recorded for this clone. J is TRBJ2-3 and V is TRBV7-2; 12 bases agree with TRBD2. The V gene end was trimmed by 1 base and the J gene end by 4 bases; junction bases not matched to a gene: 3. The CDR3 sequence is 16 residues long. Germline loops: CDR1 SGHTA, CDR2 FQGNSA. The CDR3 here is CASSLGASGGADTQYF. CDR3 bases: TGTGCCAGCAGCTTAGGGGCTAGCGGGGGGGCAGATACGCAGTATTTT.